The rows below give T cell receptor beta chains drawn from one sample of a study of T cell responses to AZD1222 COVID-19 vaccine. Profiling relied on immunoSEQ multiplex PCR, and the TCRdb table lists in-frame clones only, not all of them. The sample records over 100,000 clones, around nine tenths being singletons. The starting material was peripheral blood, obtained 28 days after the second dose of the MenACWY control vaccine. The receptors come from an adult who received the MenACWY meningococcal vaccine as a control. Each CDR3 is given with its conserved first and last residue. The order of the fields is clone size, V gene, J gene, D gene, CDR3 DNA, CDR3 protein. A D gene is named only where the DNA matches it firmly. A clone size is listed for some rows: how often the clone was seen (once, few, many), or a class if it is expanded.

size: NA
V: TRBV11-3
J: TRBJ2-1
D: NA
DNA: TGTGCCAGCTCTGGGGGGTCGGGGGCCCACAATGAGCAGTTCTTC
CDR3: CASSGGSGAHNEQFF

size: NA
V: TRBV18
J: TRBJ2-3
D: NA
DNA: TGTGCCAGCTCACCTTTTCTCTTTGGGAGCACAGATACGCAGTATTTT
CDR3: CASSPFLFGSTDTQYF

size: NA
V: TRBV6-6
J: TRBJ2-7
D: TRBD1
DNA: TGTGCCAGCAATTTGGGACAGGGGGCTAACTACGAGCAGTACTTC
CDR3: CASNLGQGANYEQYF

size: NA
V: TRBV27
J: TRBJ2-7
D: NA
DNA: TGTGCCGGTCTAGGTCACGAGCAGTACTTC
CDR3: CAGLGHEQYF

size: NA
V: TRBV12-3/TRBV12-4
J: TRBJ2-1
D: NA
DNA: TGTGCCAGCGTTAGGTTGGCGGACAATGAGCAGTTCTTC
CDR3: CASVRLADNEQFF

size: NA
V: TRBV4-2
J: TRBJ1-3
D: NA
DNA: TGTGCCAGCAGCGGCAGGTACTCTGGAAACACCATATATTTT
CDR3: CASSGRYSGNTIYF

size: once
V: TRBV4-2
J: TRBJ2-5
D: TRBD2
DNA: TGTGCCAGCAGCCAAGCGACTAGCGGGGGGAGCAAGACCCAGTACTTC
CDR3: CASSQATSGGSKTQYF

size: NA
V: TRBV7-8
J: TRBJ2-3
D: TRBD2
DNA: TGTGCCAGCAGTGGGGGGGGACTAGCGGATTTCACAGATACGCAGTATTTT
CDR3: CASSGGGLADFTDTQYF

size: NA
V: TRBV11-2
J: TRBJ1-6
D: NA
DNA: TGTGCCAGCAGCTTACAGATTTCACCCCTCCACTTT
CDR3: CASSLQISPLHF

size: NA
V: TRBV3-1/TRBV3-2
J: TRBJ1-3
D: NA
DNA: TGTGCCAGCAGCACAGACAGCTCTGGAAACACCATATATTTT
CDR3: CASSTDSSGNTIYF

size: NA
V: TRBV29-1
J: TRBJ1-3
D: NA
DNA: TGCAGCGTTGAAGTAAATGGAAACACCATATATTTT
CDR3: CSVEVNGNTIYF

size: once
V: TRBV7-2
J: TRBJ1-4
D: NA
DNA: TGTGCCAGCAGCCCCGACATGAATGAAAAACTGTTTTTT
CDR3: CASSPDMNEKLFF

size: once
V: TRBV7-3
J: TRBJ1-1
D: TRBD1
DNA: TGTGCCAGCAGCTTAATGGGACAGGGGGCCAAGGGCACTGAAGCTTTCTTT
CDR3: CASSLMGQGAKGTEAFF